Presented here are 27 T cell receptor beta chains from one specimen sequenced in a study of T cell responses to AZD1222 COVID-19 vaccine (dated by TCRdb to about 2021). The method behind the library was the immunoSEQ multiplex PCR assay. The clones in this table, taken by TCRdb from immuneACCESS, are in-frame only. Not every clone is retained; where verified, under half of the shortfall comes from an unresolved V gene, and the cause of the rest is unknown. Counted in this sample were about 150,000 clones; 90% of them appeared once. The leading ten clones occupy 1.8% of the sample. Explained via the paper, the time point label denotes: baseline before first vaccination. The sample in question was peripheral blood, obtained on day 0 of AZD1222 vaccination. The receptor source for this set is an adult in good health.

This clone was observed once. The chain joins TRBV27 to TRBJ2-5; TRBD2 agrees at 7 bases. The CDR3 has 13 residues. In germline, CDR1 is MNHEY, CDR2 SMNVEV (reference sequence). The junction had 5 bases not matched to a gene; V was cut back by 6 bases and J by 4 bases. The DNA for the CDR3 is TGTGCCAGCAGACTGACGGGGGGAGAGACCCAGTACTTC. Protein product: CASRLTGGETQYF.

This clone turned up a few times. CDR3 region: CASSQDRTGASYEQYF. In DNA, the CDR3 is TGCGCCAGCAGCCAAGATAGGACAGGGGCCTCCTACGAGCAGTACTTC. V and J are TRBV4-1 and TRBJ2-7, with TRBD1 matching 9 bases. The CDR3 extends over 16 amino acids. Germline assignment: CDR1 MGHRA and CDR2 YSYEKL. Trimming took 0 bases from V and 0 from J; bases not matched to a gene: 3.

J is TRBJ1-5 and V is TRBV2; D not resolved. Trimming removed 5 bases from V and 0 bases from J, with 5 bases in between. CDR3 length: 13 amino acids. Per the germline V gene, CDR1 is SNHLY and CDR2 is FYNNEI. The CDR3 is CASSRHSNQPQHF. DNA of the CDR3: TGTGCCAGCAGTCGTCATAGCAATCAGCCCCAGCATTTT.

This clone has just a few counts. The chain combines TRBV4-1 with TRBJ2-7; D may be TRBD1 (6 bases). Trimming stripped 4 bases from V and 1 base from J, with 8 bases between. Germline V gene sequence: CDR1 MGHRA, CDR2 YSYEKL. The CDR3 spans 13 residues. The CDR3 sequence: CASSPQGSYEQYF. The CDR3 DNA is TGCGCCAGCAGCCCTCAGGGGTCCTACGAGCAGTACTTC.

The J gene is TRBJ1-2, the V gene TRBV29-1; tentatively, D is TRBD1 (6 bases). This CDR3 contains 12 residues. Germline assignment: CDR1 SQVTM and CDR2 ANQGSEA. The ends were cut back, 4 bases at V and 7 bases at J, with 13 bases in the middle. The CDR3 sequence: CSVGVGGFGYTF. The DNA of the CDR3 is TGCAGCGTTGGGGTAGGGGGGTTTGGCTACACCTTC.

J is TRBJ2-1 and V is TRBV13; no reliable D call. CDR3 size: 11 residues. V was clipped by 6 bases and J by 5 bases, with 5 bases between them. Germline V gene data show CDR1 as PRHDT and CDR2 as FYEKMQ (reference sequence). The CDR3 nucleotides are TGTGCCAGCAGTGCGGACAATGAGCAGTTCTTC. It codes for CASSADNEQFF.

The chain carries TRBV11-2 and TRBJ2-2; 9 nucleotides align to TRBD2. The CDR3 runs to 18 residues. V lost 1 base, J lost 6 bases, and 12 bases stayed unmatched. Germline CDR1 is SGHAT and CDR2 is FQNNGV. The CDR3: CASSLASGNLGRAGELFF. CDR3 DNA sequence: TGTGCCAGCAGCTTAGCTAGCGGGAACCTTGGAAGGGCCGGGGAGCTGTTTTTT.

The genes are TRBV6-2 or TRBV6-3 and TRBJ2-7; D is uncertain. The CDR3 is made up of 14 amino acids. Trimming pared 4 bases from V and 0 bases from J, leaving 10 bases between. Germline CDR1 MNHEY, CDR2 SVGEGT. CDR3 amino acids: CASSWRRSSYEQYF. The CDR3, as DNA: TGTGCCAGCAGTTGGCGCAGGAGCTCCTACGAGCAGTACTTC.

In its sample, this clone was seen once. J is TRBJ2-7 and V is TRBV11-2; no clear D. The CDR3 has 11 residues. Trimming removed 3 bases at V and 6 bases at J, with 6 bases between. Germline V gene sequence: CDR1 SGHAT, CDR2 FQNNGV. In nucleotides, the CDR3 is TGTGCCAGCAGCTTTACCCCCGAGCAGTACTTC. This sequence encodes CASSFTPEQYF. Full variable domain (remainder filled in from reference TRBV11-2 and TRBJ2-7): EAGVAQSPRYKIIEKRQSVAFWCNPISGHATLYWYQQILGQGPKLLIQFQNNGVVDDSQLPKDRFSAERLKGVDSTLKIQPAKLEDSAVYLCASSFTPEQYFGPGTRLTVT.

This clone was found a few times. The V and J genes are TRBV15 and TRBJ2-7, with unresolved D. Germline V lookup: CDR1 LNHNV, CDR2 YYDKDF (reference sequence). V lost 3 bases to trimming and J lost 7 bases, with 13 bases between them. The CDR3 runs to 13 residues. CDR3 protein: CATSSDRQDEQYF. CDR3 DNA: TGTGCCACCAGCAGTGATCGGCAGGATGAGCAGTACTTC.

The chain has TRBV9 and TRBJ2-2; perhaps TRBD1 as D (5 bases). This CDR3 is built from 14 residues. With 4 bases removed from V and 2 bases from J, the gap between germline ends came to 9 bases. Germline assignment: CDR1 SGDLS and CDR2 YYNGEE. The CDR3 sequence is CASSKGQNTGELFF. In DNA, the CDR3 is TGTGCCAGCAGCAAAGGACAAAACACCGGGGAGCTGTTTTTT.

V gene TRBV10-3 combines with J gene TRBJ2-1, with D tentatively TRBD2 (5 bases). CDR1 is ENHRY, CDR2 SYGVKD, per germline. This CDR3 contains 15 residues. The V end lost 8 bases, the J end lost 4 bases, and 18 bases lay between the germline ends. This CDR3 reads CAIFSGIPGYNEQFF. The DNA for the CDR3 is TGTGCCATCTTTTCGGGCATCCCGGGATACAATGAGCAGTTCTTC.

The genes are TRBV6-2 or TRBV6-3 and TRBJ2-7, with 7 bases fitting TRBD1. V lost 6 bases and J lost 5; bases outside the gene matches: 4. This CDR3 has 12 residues. CDR1 and CDR2 from the germline V gene are MNHEY and SVGEGT. The CDR3 here is CASSRQGNEQYF. CDR3 DNA: TGTGCCAGCAGCCGACAGGGTAACGAGCAGTACTTC.

In DNA form, the CDR3 reads TGTGCCAGCAGCCAAGATCTAGGTCCAGGTTGGCAGCAGTACTTC. This codes for CASSQDLGPGWQQYF. The chain carries TRBV3-1 (or the pseudogene TRBV3-2) and TRBJ2-7, with D hard to call. The germline V gene has CDR1 LGHDT and CDR2 YNNKEL (reference sequence). This CDR3 contains 15 residues. Trimming took 0 bases from V and 8 from J, leaving 17 bases between them.

The V and J genes are TRBV14 and TRBJ1-1, with D possibly TRBD1 on 5 matching bases. CDR3 size: 13 residues. Trimming stripped 1 base from V and 5 bases from J, with 8 bases between. Per germline, CDR1 SGHDN and CDR2 FVKESK. CDR3 sequence: CASSQGTGTEAFF. The CDR3 nucleotides are TGTGCCAGCAGCCAAGGAACAGGTACTGAAGCTTTCTTT.

This chain links TRBV14 with TRBJ1-3; D may be TRBD1 (5 bases). CDR1 and CDR2 from the germline V gene are SGHDN and FVKESK. V lost 4 bases and J lost 5, with 15 bases in between. This CDR3 has 15 residues. The CDR3 region is CASSPGLQNRNTIYF. CDR3 nucleotide sequence: TGTGCCAGCAGCCCGGGACTTCAAAACCGAAACACCATATATTTT.

The chain links TRBV27 to TRBJ2-3, with 7 bases that match TRBD2. CDR1 and CDR2 from the germline V gene are MNHEY and SMNVEV (reference sequence). The CDR3 consists of 16 residues. Trimming removed 5 bases from V and 0 bases from J; junction bases left unmatched: 8. The CDR3 sequence: CASSPLTSPSTDTQYF. In DNA, the CDR3 is TGTGCCAGCAGTCCGCTGACTAGCCCTAGCACAGATACGCAGTATTTT.

Only one count was recorded for this clone. The chain joins TRBV5-1 to TRBJ2-1; 13 nucleotides line up with TRBD2. This CDR3 region has 17 residues. J gave up 0 bases and V 4 bases, and 4 bases lay outside the gene matches. Germline CDR1 SGHRS, CDR2 YFSETQ. The CDR3 spells CASSQGLAGSSYNEQFF. In nucleotides, the CDR3 is TGCGCCAGCAGCCAGGGACTAGCGGGAAGCTCCTACAATGAGCAGTTCTTC.

The chain uses TRBV7-6 and TRBJ1-5, with 8 nucleotides matching TRBD1. Germline V CDR1 and CDR2: SGHVS, FNYEAQ. The V gene end was trimmed by 5 bases and the J gene end by 4 bases; junction bases not matched to a gene: 10. CDR3 length: 16 residues. The CDR3 protein is CASSPSPGGLNQPQHF. The CDR3 DNA follows: TGTGCCAGCAGCCCTAGTCCAGGGGGCCTTAATCAGCCCCAGCATTTT.

V gene TRBV29-1 combines with J gene TRBJ2-2; 15 bases agree with TRBD2. The CDR3 is made up of 19 amino acids. Looked up from germline, CDR1 is SQVTM and CDR2 is ANQGSEA. The J segment lost 0 bases and the V segment lost 3 bases, leaving 8 bases of the junction unmatched. The CDR3: CSVDISGTSGRTNTGELFF. DNA of the CDR3: TGCAGCGTTGACATATCAGGGACTAGCGGGAGGACGAACACCGGGGAGCTGTTTTTT.

The chain employs TRBV2 and TRBJ2-7; D is unclear. Germline V gene lookup returns CDR1 SNHLY and CDR2 FYNNEI. The CDR3 length is 15 residues. Trimming took 8 bases from V and 2 from J, leaving 19 bases between them. CDR3 in amino acids: CASSSGTGMTYEQYF. CDR3 nucleotides: TGTGCCAGCTCTTCCGGAACTGGGATGACCTACGAGCAGTACTTC.

With regard to this clone: The sample holds other DNA sequences that translate to the same CDR3. The chain is built from TRBV9 and TRBJ2-1, with D possibly matching TRBD2 (6 bases). Trimming took off 0 bases at V and 0 bases at J, with 7 bases between the two ends. CDR3 length: 15 amino acids. Looked up from germline, CDR1 is SGDLS and CDR2 is YYNGEE. The CDR3 nucleotides are TGTGCCAGCAGCGTAGCCGGGGGCTCCTACAATGAGCAGTTCTTC. Residues: CASSVAGGSYNEQFF.

The chain joins TRBV2 to TRBJ2-7; D unresolved. The germline CDR1 and CDR2 sequences are SNHLY and FYNNEI. Trimming removed 2 bases at V and 2 bases at J, with 10 bases between. The CDR3 contains 14 residues. CDR3: CASSEMIGPYEQYF. CDR3 in DNA: TGTGCCAGCAGTGAAATGATCGGGCCCTACGAGCAGTACTTC.

The CDR3 region is CASSDPGQSYEQYF. CDR3 nucleotide sequence: TGTGCCAGCAGTGATCCGGGACAGAGCTACGAGCAGTACTTC. The V call is TRBV28, the J call TRBJ2-7; TRBD1 agrees at 7 bases. Per the germline V gene, CDR1 is MDHEN and CDR2 is SYDVKM. CDR3 length equals 14 residues. The junction had 7 bases not matched to a gene; V was cut back by 5 bases and J by 3 bases.

This clone was found once. The chain couples TRBV28 to TRBJ2-7; the match to TRBD2 covers 8 bases. The CDR3 runs to 12 residues. Germline V gene data show CDR1 as MDHEN and CDR2 as SYDVKM. The CDR3 sequence is CAIASGSYEQYF. The CDR3 DNA sequence: TGTGCAATAGCCAGCGGGAGCTACGAGCAGTACTTC.

The chain carries TRBV20-1 and TRBJ2-2, with D possibly being TRBD1 (8 bases). The CDR3 totals 15 residues. Germline values: CDR1 DFQATT, CDR2 SNEGSKA (reference sequence). V dropped 3 bases and J dropped 3 bases, with 14 bases sitting between them. As DNA, the CDR3 is TGCAGTGCTAGTGAAGCGGGACAGGACACCGGGGAGCTGTTTTTT. Its protein product is CSASEAGQDTGELFF.

The chain has TRBV5-1 and TRBJ2-3, with 7 bases matching TRBD1. J gave up 4 bases and V 0 bases, and 11 bases lay outside the gene matches. This CDR3 contains 17 residues. Germline V gene lookup returns CDR1 SGHRS and CDR2 YFSETQ. The CDR3 loop reads CASSLEGNDRVADTQYF. In DNA, the CDR3 is TGCGCCAGCAGCTTGGAGGGTAACGACAGGGTGGCAGATACGCAGTATTTT.